Listed here are 8 T cell receptor beta chains from one sample, sequenced in a study of identical twins. One entry per CDR3 protein, called by TCRdb with MiXCR from the 5' RACE reads. Among 650,000 to 750,000 distinct CDR3 sequences listed, roughly 20% were seen once. This sample also belongs to another study, concerning T cells expressing NK-cell markers.

Material: PBMCs. These receptors originate from a woman aged 18-29 years in good health.

The V gene is TRBV4-1, the J gene TRBJ2-2; TRBD2 agrees at 10 bases. The CDR3 has 17 amino acids. Germline V gene data show CDR1 as MGHRA and CDR2 as YSYEKL. The junction had 6 bases not matched to a gene; V was cut back by 1 base and J by 4 bases. The chain's CDR3 is CASSQATSGFFTGELFF. CDR3 nucleotide sequence: TGCGCCAGCAGCCAAGCGACTAGCGGGTTTTTCACCGGGGAGCTGTTTTTT.

This clonotype was observed at least ten times. The CDR3 protein is CASSLSVELEKLFF. The CDR3 coding sequence is TGTGCCAGCAGCTTAAGCGTGGAGCTTGAAAAACTGTTTTTT. The chain employs TRBV7-6 and TRBJ1-4; no definite D call. Germline V lookup: CDR1 SGHVS, CDR2 FNYEAQ. There are 14 residues in the CDR3. With 2 bases removed from V and 7 bases from J, the gap between germline ends came to 11 bases.

This clonotype appeared a few times. This chain uses TRBV7-2 with TRBJ1-6; D is possibly TRBD1 (5 bases). CDR3 length: 15 amino acids. V shed 6 bases and J shed 10 bases, with 19 bases lying between them. The germline gives CDR1 SGHTA, CDR2 FQGNSA. CDR3 residues: CASRLPLLGGSPLHF. DNA for the CDR3: TGTGCCAGCAGGCTACCCTTACTCGGGGGATCACCCCTCCACTTT.

This chain connects TRBV7-2 to TRBJ2-1, with TRBD1 as a possible D gene (6 bases). Trimming removed 11 bases at V and 0 bases at J, with 14 bases between. The CDR3 runs 14 residues. The germline V gene encodes CDR1 SGHTA and CDR2 FQGNSA. The CDR3 is CALKRGSSYNEQFF. CDR3 nucleotide sequence: TGTGCCCTCAAAAGGGGGAGCTCCTACAATGAGCAGTTCTTC.

This clonotype was found a few times. V and J are TRBV5-1 and TRBJ2-3, with TRBD2 identical over 8 bases. CDR1 SGHRS and CDR2 YFSETQ come from the germline V gene. CDR3 size: 16 residues. After removal of 5 bases from V and 0 bases from J, the junction contained 8 bases not matched to a gene. The chain's CDR3 is CASRPEAGASTDTQYF. The DNA of the CDR3 is TGCGCCAGCAGACCCGAAGCGGGGGCCAGCACAGATACGCAGTATTTT.

This clonotype was detected ten times or more. The CDR3 region has the DNA TGCAGTGCTAGAATAGCGGGACAGCCGTACAATGAGCAGTTCTTC. It yields the protein CSARIAGQPYNEQFF. The chain links TRBV20-1 to TRBJ2-1, with D perhaps matching TRBD2 (8 bases). Germline CDR1 DFQATT, CDR2 SNEGSKA (reference sequence). Trimming took 2 bases from V and 4 from J, leaving 15 bases between them. This CDR3 contains 15 residues.

This clonotype was picked up many times. The rearrangement links TRBV4-3 to TRBJ2-7; 9 nucleotides agree with TRBD1. This CDR3 spans 16 amino acids. The V gene end was trimmed by 3 bases and the J gene end by 3 bases; junction bases not matched to a gene: 9. CDR1 and CDR2 (germline): LGHNA, YSLEER. The CDR3 DNA follows: TGCGCCAGCAGCCAGGAACCGGGACAGGGAGGCTACGAGCAGTACTTC. As protein: CASSQEPGQGGYEQYF.

The J gene is TRBJ2-1, the V gene TRBV5-5; maybe TRBD2 (6 bases). Germline V gene data show CDR1 as SGHKS and CDR2 as YYEKEE (reference sequence). Trimming shortened V by 0 bases and J by 9 bases, and 10 bases separated the two germline ends. CDR3 size: 13 residues. The CDR3 DNA is TGTGCCAGCAGCTTGGGGCTAGCGATTGAGCAGTTCTTC. This codes for CASSLGLAIEQFF.